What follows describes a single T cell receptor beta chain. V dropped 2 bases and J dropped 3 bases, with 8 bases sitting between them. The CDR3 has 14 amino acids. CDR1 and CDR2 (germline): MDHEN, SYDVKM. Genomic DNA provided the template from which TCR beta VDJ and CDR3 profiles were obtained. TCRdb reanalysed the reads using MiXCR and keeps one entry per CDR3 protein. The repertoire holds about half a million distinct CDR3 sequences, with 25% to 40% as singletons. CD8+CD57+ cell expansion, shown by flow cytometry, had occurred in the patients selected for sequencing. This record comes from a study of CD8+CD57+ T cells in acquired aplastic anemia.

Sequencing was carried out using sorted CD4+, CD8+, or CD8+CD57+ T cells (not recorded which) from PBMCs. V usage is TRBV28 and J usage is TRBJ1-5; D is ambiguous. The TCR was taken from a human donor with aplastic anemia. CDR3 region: CASSLAGNNQPQHF. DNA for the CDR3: TGTGCCAGCAGTTTAGCGGGGAACAATCAGCCCCAGCATTTT.